This T cell receptor (beta chain) was observed in a study of T cells in Graves' hyperthyroidism and ophthalmopathy. The investigators amplified TCR beta CDR3 regions from RNA transcripts. With the HTBI primer set, the TCR CDR3 went through a first round of RT-PCR. TCRdb independently ran MiXCR on the multiplex PCR reads; one entry per CDR3 protein. The sample lists approximately 360,000 distinct CDR3 sequences; around a quarter were seen once. Trimming shortened V by 3 bases and J by 0 bases, and 7 bases separated the two germline ends. Germline CDR1 reads LNHNV; CDR2 reads YYDKDF (reference sequence). The CDR3 contains 14 residues. The sample holds a few counts of this clonotype.

The V and J genes are TRBV15 and TRBJ2-3; D perhaps matches TRBD2 (6 bases). The TCR originated in a man aged 50-60 years with Graves' hyperthyroidism. Source material: blood. CDR3 DNA: TGTGCCACCAGCAGGGGGACTAGCACAGATACGCAGTATTTT. Translating it yields CATSRGTSTDTQYF.